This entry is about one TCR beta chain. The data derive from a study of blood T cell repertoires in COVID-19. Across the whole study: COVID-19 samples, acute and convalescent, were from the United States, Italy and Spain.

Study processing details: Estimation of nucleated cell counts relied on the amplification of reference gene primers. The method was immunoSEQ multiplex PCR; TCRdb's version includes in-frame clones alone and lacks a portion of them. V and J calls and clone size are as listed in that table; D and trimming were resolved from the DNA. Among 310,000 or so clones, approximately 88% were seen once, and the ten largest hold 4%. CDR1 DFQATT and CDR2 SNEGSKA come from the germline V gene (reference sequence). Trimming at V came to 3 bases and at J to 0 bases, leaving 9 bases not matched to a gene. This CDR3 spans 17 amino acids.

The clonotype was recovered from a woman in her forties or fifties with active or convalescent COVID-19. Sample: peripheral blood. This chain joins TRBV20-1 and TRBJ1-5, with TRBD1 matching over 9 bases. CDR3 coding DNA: TGCAGTGCTAGTGCACCGGGACAGGGTTTTAGCAATCAGCCCCAGCATTTT. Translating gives CSASAPGQGFSNQPQHF.